This T cell receptor (beta chain) was retrieved from a study of cytomegalovirus exposure and HLA in healthy donors. The CDR3 is made up of 14 amino acids. The V gene's germline CDR1 is LNHDA and CDR2 SQIVND (reference sequence). V trimming: 7 bases; J trimming: 0 bases; junction bases outside the gene matches: 2. The study ran its PCR with 60 Vbeta and 13 Jbeta primers. Source study methods: Unique TCR beta chains numbered around 75 million in a later analysis, with some 9.9 million shared. Data came from immunoSEQ multiplex PCR; TCRdb stores just in-frame clones and leaves some out. V and J calls and clone size follow that table, whereas D and trimming were derived from the DNA. The table includes more than 95,000 clones, more than 60% detected once.

The J gene is TRBJ1-4, the V gene TRBV19, with 7 nucleotides matching TRBD1. This sequence originates from a woman aged 35 to 49 in good health and CMV-seropositive. Sequences were obtained from PBMCs. The CDR3 loop is CASTRGATNEKLFF. CDR3 DNA: TGTGCCAGTACCAGGGGGGCAACTAATGAAAAACTGTTTTTT.